The 17 T cell receptor beta chains below all came from one sample that was sequenced in a study of T cells after yellow fever vaccination. TCRdb fed the 5' RACE reads into MiXCR, producing one record per CDR3 protein. The data contain 500,000 to 650,000 distinct CDR3 sequences, approximately 13% of them singletons. Sequenced here: PBMCs, sampled on the day of the yellow fever booster vaccination. All receptors derive from a man aged 25 to 40 who received the YFV17D yellow fever vaccine.

This clonotype turned up a few times. The chain joins TRBV5-4 to TRBJ2-5; 7 nucleotides agree with TRBD1. The V gene's germline CDR1 is SGHNT and CDR2 YYREEE (reference sequence). J was trimmed by 0 bases and V by 1 base; bases with no gene match: 9. This CDR3 spans 17 amino acids. CDR3 protein: CASSLNFQGVHQETQYF. The DNA of the CDR3 is TGTGCCAGCAGCTTGAATTTTCAGGGGGTACACCAAGAGACCCAGTACTTC. The variable domain in full, with the rest retrieved from reference TRBV5-4 and TRBJ2-5, is ETGVTQSPTHLIKTRGQQVTLRCSSQSGHNTVSWYQQALGQGPQFIFQYYREEENGRGNFPPRFSGLQFPNYSSELNVNALELDDSALYLCASSLNFQGVHQETQYFGPGTRLLVL.

The V gene is TRBV30, the J gene TRBJ2-4, with a weak D call TRBD2 (6 bases). The ends were cut back, 4 bases at V and 7 bases at J, with 11 bases in the middle. The CDR3 is 12 amino acids. Looked up from germline, CDR1 is GTSNPN and CDR2 is SVGIG (reference sequence). CDR3 nucleotide sequence: TGTGCCTGGAATACGGGAGTGAACATTCAGTACTTC. It codes for CAWNTGVNIQYF.

This clonotype showed up many times. The junction departs from germline at one end; a sequencing error may be responsible. The CDR3 loop reads CASSLGLAGVETQYF. CDR3 DNA: TGCGCCAGCAGCCTGGGACTAGCGGGAGTAGAGACCCAGTACTTC. The chain combines TRBV12-3 or TRBV12-4 with TRBJ2-5; 14 nucleotides match TRBD2. The CDR3 spans 15 residues.

V is TRBV3-1 and J is TRBJ2-1, with D hard to call. Trimming cost V 0 bases and J 0 bases, with 9 bases left between them. CDR1 LGHDT and CDR2 YNNKEL come from the germline V gene (reference sequence). This CDR3 is built from 16 residues. The CDR3 here is CASSQEFPSSYNEQFF. The CDR3 DNA reads as TGTGCCAGCAGCCAAGAGTTCCCGAGCTCCTACAATGAGCAGTTCTTC.

This clonotype was recorded a few times. The chain recombines TRBV28 with TRBJ2-7; 10 bases map to TRBD2. The CDR3 is made up of 15 amino acids. J lost 2 bases, V lost 6 bases, and 7 bases had no gene match. From germline, CDR1 is MDHEN and CDR2 SYDVKM. The CDR3 sequence: CASRFRTSGAYEQYF. The CDR3 DNA reads as TGTGCCAGCAGATTTCGGACTAGCGGAGCCTACGAGCAGTACTTC.

In its sample, this clonotype was seen many times. The V and J genes are TRBV11-2 and TRBJ2-2; possibly TRBD2 for D (5 bases). CDR1 and CDR2 (germline): SGHAT, FQNNGV. CDR3 length: 14 amino acids. Deletions cut 2 bases from V and 3 bases from J, with 7 bases between. Here the CDR3 DNA reads TGTGCCAGCAGCTTAAGAGCGGACACCGGGGAGCTGTTTTTT. Encoded protein: CASSLRADTGELFF.

This chain joins TRBV20-1 and TRBJ1-2; TRBD1 might be the D (6 bases). The CDR3 extends over 13 amino acids. CDR1 DFQATT and CDR2 SNEGSKA come from the germline V gene (reference sequence). Between the trimmed V and J ends, which lost 6 bases and 3 bases, there was a span of 14 bases. The CDR3 spells CSAAQGTDYGYTF. The CDR3 DNA is TGCAGTGCGGCCCAGGGGACGGACTATGGCTACACCTTC.

This clonotype was seen a few times. The chain links TRBV27 to TRBJ2-3, with D maybe TRBD1 (5 bases). This CDR3 has 12 amino acids. The germline V and J ends were trimmed by 6 bases and 7 bases, with 11 bases remaining between them. Per germline, CDR1 MNHEY and CDR2 SMNVEV (reference sequence). The CDR3 loop is CASRKGANTQYF. In nucleotides, the CDR3 is TGTGCCAGCAGAAAAGGGGCGAATACGCAGTATTTT.

The chain has TRBV18 and TRBJ2-1; 9 nucleotides line up with TRBD2. The germline CDR1 and CDR2 sequences are KGHSH and LQKENI. V was clipped by 2 bases and J by 5 bases; unmatched bases: 7. The CDR3 is 16 amino acids. CDR3 amino acids: CASSPGASGVDNEQFF. CDR3 coding DNA: TGTGCCAGCTCACCAGGAGCTAGCGGGGTTGACAATGAGCAGTTCTTC.

This clonotype was counted between two and nine times. The chain combines TRBV27 with TRBJ2-1, with unresolved D. Trimming removed 8 bases from V and 5 bases from J, with 16 bases in between. Germline assignment: CDR1 MNHEY and CDR2 SMNVEV (reference sequence). The length of the CDR3 is 14 residues. The CDR3 region is CASAPLQRNNEQFF. The CDR3, as DNA: TGTGCCAGCGCCCCGTTACAGAGAAACAATGAGCAGTTCTTC.

The V and J genes are TRBV7-8 and TRBJ2-3; D is perhaps TRBD2 (5 bases). This CDR3 is 15 amino acids long. Germline assignment: CDR1 SGHVS and CDR2 FQNEAQ. Trimming shortened V by 3 bases and J by 0 bases, and 10 bases separated the two germline ends. The CDR3 reads CASSFRRTSTDTQYF. In nucleotides, the CDR3 is TGTGCCAGCAGCTTTAGGAGGACTAGCACAGATACGCAGTATTTT.

This CDR3 reads CASRSRGSAGVNEQFF. The CDR3 DNA is TGTGCCAGCAGAAGCCGAGGTTCAGCGGGAGTCAATGAGCAGTTCTTC. V usage is TRBV6-2 or TRBV6-3 and J usage is TRBJ2-1; the match to TRBD2 covers 8 bases. Trimming at V came to 6 bases and at J to 6 bases, leaving 13 bases not matched to a gene. CDR1 is MNHEY, CDR2 SVGEGT, per germline. CDR3 length: 16 residues.

The chain is built from TRBV23-1 and TRBJ2-1; 7 nucleotides line up with TRBD2. TRBV23-1 is an ORF, with its function uncertain. The CDR3 totals 16 residues. With V trimmed by 4 bases and J by 2 bases, 8 bases remained unmatched. CDR3 loop: CASSPNGGGPYNEQFF. CDR3 DNA: TGCGCCAGCAGTCCCAATGGCGGGGGACCCTACAATGAGCAGTTCTTC.

The chain has TRBV20-1 and TRBJ2-5, with D possibly matching TRBD2 (6 bases). Germline assignment: CDR1 DFQATT and CDR2 SNEGSKA (reference sequence). Between the trimmed V and J ends, which lost 5 bases and 2 bases, there was a span of 15 bases. The CDR3 runs to 14 residues. Written as DNA, the CDR3 is TGCAGTGCTTCGACTAGAGGAACTCAAGAGACCCAGTACTTC. Amino acids: CSASTRGTQETQYF.

The V call is TRBV27, the J call TRBJ2-7; a possible D gene is TRBD2 (6 bases). The CDR3 loop spans 15 amino acids. Germline lookup yields CDR1 MNHEY and CDR2 SMNVEV (reference sequence). The ends were cut back, 4 bases at V and 5 bases at J, with 18 bases in the middle. As DNA, the CDR3 is TGTGCCAGCAGTTGGGGGAGGTCTAGCAGCAACGAGCAGTACTTC. Translation gives CASSWGRSSSNEQYF.

This clonotype was detected a few times. The CDR3 nucleotides read TGCGCCAGCAGCTTGGTGGGGGGAGAATACAATGAGCAGTTCTTC. Protein sequence: CASSLVGGEYNEQFF. The chain joins TRBV5-1 to TRBJ2-1, with D maybe TRBD2 (6 bases). The CDR3 loop spans 15 amino acids. V dropped 0 bases and J dropped 4 bases, with 11 bases sitting between them. Germline V CDR1 and CDR2: SGHRS, YFSETQ.

This clonotype was detected a few times. This sequence joins TRBV24-1 and TRBJ2-7, with 8 bases aligning to TRBD1. This CDR3 contains 16 residues. Germline CDR1 and CDR2: KGHDR and SFDVKD. Trimming removed 0 bases from V and 3 bases from J; junction bases left unmatched: 6. CDR3 loop: CATSDLRDRRYYEQYF. In nucleotides, the CDR3 is TGTGCCACCAGTGATTTGCGGGACAGGCGGTACTACGAGCAGTACTTC.